This is a list of T cell receptor beta chains from one sample in a study of glioma-infiltrating T cells after dendritic cell vaccination. Some clones are missing from TCRdb's copy, which holds only in-frame ones; the method was immunoSEQ multiplex PCR. The sample records fewer than 100,000 clones, under 90% being singletons. The specimen was blood, collected before dendritic cell vaccination. These receptors were collected from a human donor with glioblastoma. The CDR3 runs from the conserved cysteine through the conserved F or W. The D gene is left open where the match is weak. The listing skips clone size in some rows; elsewhere it reads once, few, many or a size class.

clone_size: .; v_call: TRBV7-9; d_call: TRBD2; j_call: TRBJ2-7; cdr3_nt: TGTGCCAGCAGCTTATCGGGGGGGTACGAGCAGTACTTC; cdr3_aa: CASSLSGGYEQYF
clone_size: .; v_call: TRBV19; d_call: .; j_call: TRBJ2-5; cdr3_nt: TGTGCCAGTAGTATAGTTGGGGGGTTAGAAGAGACCCAGTACTTC; cdr3_aa: CASSIVGGLEETQYF
clone_size: .; v_call: TRBV7-2; d_call: TRBD1; j_call: TRBJ2-7; cdr3_nt: TGTGCCAGCAGCTCCTCGGGACAGGGAGCTTACGAGCAGTACTTC; cdr3_aa: CASSSSGQGAYEQYF
clone_size: few; v_call: TRBV5-4; d_call: TRBD1; j_call: TRBJ2-3; cdr3_nt: TGTGCCAGCAGCTTTGATGGAGGGACAGGGGCAGATACGCAGTATTTT; cdr3_aa: CASSFDGGTGADTQYF
clone_size: once; v_call: TRBV28; d_call: .; j_call: TRBJ2-5; cdr3_nt: TGTGCCAGCAGCCTCCGGGGGTCTATGAAGACCCAGTACTTC; cdr3_aa: CASSLRGSMKTQYF
clone_size: .; v_call: TRBV5-1; d_call: .; j_call: TRBJ1-2; cdr3_nt: TGCGCCAGCAGCTTGGGTCAGGGGATTTATGGCTACACCTTC; cdr3_aa: CASSLGQGIYGYTF
clone_size: .; v_call: TRBV28; d_call: .; j_call: TRBJ2-1; cdr3_nt: TGTGCCAGCAGTTTACCCCGGGGAGCGGAGAGATTAGCTTCTGAGTACAATGAGCAGTTCTTC; cdr3_aa: CASSLPRGAERLASEYNEQFF
clone_size: .; v_call: TRBV19; d_call: .; j_call: TRBJ1-6; cdr3_nt: TGTGCCAGTAGTATTTGGGCAGATAATTCACCCCTCCACTTT; cdr3_aa: CASSIWADNSPLHF
clone_size: .; v_call: TRBV28; d_call: TRBD1; j_call: TRBJ1-2; cdr3_nt: TGTGCCAGCGGACAGGGTTTCGGCTACACCTTC; cdr3_aa: CASGQGFGYTF
clone_size: .; v_call: TRBV19; d_call: TRBD2; j_call: TRBJ2-7; cdr3_nt: TGTGCCAGTAACCTACCGCCGTGGATAGCGGGAACCTACTCCTACGAGCAGTACTTC; cdr3_aa: CASNLPPWIAGTYSYEQYF
clone_size: .; v_call: TRBV7-9; d_call: .; j_call: TRBJ2-3; cdr3_nt: TGTGCCAGCAGCTTTTTTTCTTCCGCGGCCACAGATACGCAGTATTTT; cdr3_aa: CASSFFSSAATDTQYF
clone_size: once; v_call: TRBV6-5; d_call: .; j_call: TRBJ2-2; cdr3_nt: TGTGCCAGCAGGCCCGGGACTGTCACCGGGGAGCTGTTTTTT; cdr3_aa: CASRPGTVTGELFF
clone_size: .; v_call: TRBV13; d_call: TRBD2; j_call: TRBJ2-7; cdr3_nt: TGTGCCAGCAGCTTAGGGGGAGGGGCCTACGAGCAGTACTTC; cdr3_aa: CASSLGGGAYEQYF
clone_size: .; v_call: TRBV7-9; d_call: TRBD1; j_call: TRBJ1-1; cdr3_nt: TGTGCCAGCAGGTTGGGGACAGGGGCCCTTACTGAAGCTTTCTTT; cdr3_aa: CASRLGTGALTEAFF
clone_size: .; v_call: TRBV7-3; d_call: .; j_call: TRBJ2-2; cdr3_nt: TGTGCCAGCAGCTTAATTCCTAGGCGCGGCGGGAACACCGGGGAGCTGTTTTTT; cdr3_aa: CASSLIPRRGGNTGELFF
clone_size: .; v_call: TRBV15; d_call: .; j_call: TRBJ2-7; cdr3_nt: TGTGCCACCAGCAGAGATTTATCGGACAGTTCCTACGAGCAGTACTTC; cdr3_aa: CATSRDLSDSSYEQYF
clone_size: .; v_call: TRBV6-1; d_call: TRBD1; j_call: TRBJ1-2; cdr3_nt: TGTGCCAGCAGTGACAGGGGGCCTAATAACTATGGCTACACCTTC; cdr3_aa: CASSDRGPNNYGYTF
clone_size: .; v_call: TRBV2; d_call: TRBD1; j_call: TRBJ1-4; cdr3_nt: TGTGCCAGCAGCGATCACAGGGGCGAGGAAAAACTGTTTTTT; cdr3_aa: CASSDHRGEEKLFF
clone_size: .; v_call: TRBV9; d_call: TRBD2; j_call: TRBJ2-5; cdr3_nt: TGTGCCAGCAGCGTAGACCCTAGCGGGGGCGGGGAGACCCAGTACTTC; cdr3_aa: CASSVDPSGGGETQYF
clone_size: .; v_call: TRBV25-1; d_call: TRBD1; j_call: TRBJ2-7; cdr3_nt: TGTGCCAGCAGTCTCGGACAGGGGTCCTACGAGCAGTACTTC; cdr3_aa: CASSLGQGSYEQYF
clone_size: .; v_call: TRBV4-1; d_call: TRBD1; j_call: TRBJ2-7; cdr3_nt: TGCGCCAGCAGCCAAGATGGACAGGGGACAGTATTATCCTACGAGCAGTACTTC; cdr3_aa: CASSQDGQGTVLSYEQYF
clone_size: .; v_call: TRBV20-1; d_call: .; j_call: TRBJ2-7; cdr3_nt: TGCAGTACAGGGTTTGTCTACGAGCAGTACTTC; cdr3_aa: CSTGFVYEQYF
clone_size: .; v_call: TRBV6-4; d_call: TRBD2; j_call: TRBJ2-1; cdr3_nt: TGTGCCAGCAGTCTGGGCAGCGGGGGGGCGGATGAGCAGTTCTTC; cdr3_aa: CASSLGSGGADEQFF
clone_size: .; v_call: TRBV4-2; d_call: .; j_call: TRBJ1-1; cdr3_nt: TGTGCCAGCAGCCAAGAGGGGGGACCCAACACTGAAGCTTTCTTT; cdr3_aa: CASSQEGGPNTEAFF
clone_size: .; v_call: TRBV11-2; d_call: .; j_call: TRBJ2-1; cdr3_nt: TGTGCCACTCAGGGGATGGCCTACAATGAGCAGTTCTTC; cdr3_aa: CATQGMAYNEQFF
clone_size: .; v_call: TRBV27; d_call: .; j_call: TRBJ1-5; cdr3_nt: TGTGCCAGCAGTCACACTCAGGGAGGTGGCAATCAGCCCCAGCATTTT; cdr3_aa: CASSHTQGGGNQPQHF
clone_size: .; v_call: TRBV28; d_call: TRBD2; j_call: TRBJ2-7; cdr3_nt: TGTGCCAGCAGTCGCGGGACTAGCGGCTACGAGCAGTACTTC; cdr3_aa: CASSRGTSGYEQYF
clone_size: .; v_call: TRBV6-1; d_call: .; j_call: TRBJ1-1; cdr3_nt: TGTGCCAGCAGTGCTCCGACAGGAGGTGGCACTGAAGCTTTCTTT; cdr3_aa: CASSAPTGGGTEAFF
clone_size: many; v_call: TRBV2; d_call: .; j_call: TRBJ1-1; cdr3_nt: TGTGCCAGCAGTGGGGGGGGTGGTAGCACTGAAGCTTTCTTT; cdr3_aa: CASSGGGGSTEAFF
clone_size: .; v_call: TRBV29-1; d_call: .; j_call: TRBJ1-2; cdr3_nt: TGCAGCTGCGTTAAAGGGGTGAGGAACTATGGCTACACCTTC; cdr3_aa: CSCVKGVRNYGYTF
clone_size: .; v_call: TRBV30; d_call: .; j_call: TRBJ2-3; cdr3_nt: TGTGCCTGGAAGGTCCATAGCGCAGATACGCAGTATTTT; cdr3_aa: CAWKVHSADTQYF
clone_size: .; v_call: TRBV6-6; d_call: .; j_call: TRBJ2-2; cdr3_nt: TGTGCCAGCAGTTCCGGACAAAACACCGGGGAGCTGTTTTTT; cdr3_aa: CASSSGQNTGELFF
clone_size: .; v_call: TRBV18; d_call: TRBD1; j_call: TRBJ2-7; cdr3_nt: TGTGCCAGCTCACCAAACTACGGACAGGGGTACGAGCAGTACTTC; cdr3_aa: CASSPNYGQGYEQYF
clone_size: .; v_call: TRBV4-2; d_call: .; j_call: TRBJ2-7; cdr3_nt: TGTGCCAGCAGCCGAGGACCCGGGGATTACGAGCAGTACTTC; cdr3_aa: CASSRGPGDYEQYF
clone_size: .; v_call: TRBV7-6; d_call: .; j_call: TRBJ2-3; cdr3_nt: TGTGCCAGCAGCAACTTACTAGTTAGGTCCACAGATACGCAGTATTTT; cdr3_aa: CASSNLLVRSTDTQYF
clone_size: .; v_call: TRBV5-1; d_call: TRBD1; j_call: TRBJ1-2; cdr3_nt: TGCGCCAGCAGCTTCGGACAGGGCGGCTATGGCTACACCTTC; cdr3_aa: CASSFGQGGYGYTF
clone_size: .; v_call: TRBV27; d_call: .; j_call: TRBJ2-7; cdr3_nt: TGTGCCAGCAGTAGATGGCAGGGTGGCCACGAGCAGTACTTC; cdr3_aa: CASSRWQGGHEQYF
clone_size: .; v_call: TRBV29-1; d_call: .; j_call: TRBJ2-7; cdr3_nt: TGCAGCGTGGGGGCCTCCCAGAAAAACTACGAGCAGTACTTC; cdr3_aa: CSVGASQKNYEQYF
clone_size: .; v_call: TRBV7-2; d_call: TRBD1; j_call: TRBJ1-2; cdr3_nt: TGTGCCAGCAGCCGGGACAGCTATGGCTACACCTTC; cdr3_aa: CASSRDSYGYTF
clone_size: .; v_call: TRBV27; d_call: .; j_call: TRBJ1-6; cdr3_nt: TGTGCCAGCAGTCCGGACAGCCCGGGCACCTATAATTCACCCCTCCACTTT; cdr3_aa: CASSPDSPGTYNSPLHF
clone_size: few; v_call: TRBV28; d_call: .; j_call: TRBJ1-2; cdr3_nt: TGTGCCAGCGGCGGAATATATGGCTACACCTTC; cdr3_aa: CASGGIYGYTF
clone_size: once; v_call: TRBV9; d_call: .; j_call: TRBJ2-7; cdr3_nt: TGTGCCAGCAGCGTAGAGGTCGCAGGACACTACGAGCAGTACTTC; cdr3_aa: CASSVEVAGHYEQYF
clone_size: .; v_call: TRBV7-2; d_call: TRBD1; j_call: TRBJ2-7; cdr3_nt: TGTGCCAGCAGCTTGGACAGGGGACCGGGAAACGAGCAGTACTTC; cdr3_aa: CASSLDRGPGNEQYF
clone_size: few; v_call: TRBV7-3; d_call: TRBD1; j_call: TRBJ1-2; cdr3_nt: TGTGCCAGCAGCTCGACCGGGACAGGGAATCGGGGCTACACCTTC; cdr3_aa: CASSSTGTGNRGYTF
clone_size: .; v_call: TRBV27; d_call: TRBD1; j_call: TRBJ2-5; cdr3_nt: TGTGCCAGCAGTTTACGTCCCCGGACAGGGGCCGACCAAGAGACCCAGTACTTC; cdr3_aa: CASSLRPRTGADQETQYF
clone_size: .; v_call: TRBV6-6; d_call: .; j_call: TRBJ2-3; cdr3_nt: TGTGCCAGCAGGATACAGGGCACAGATACGCAGTATTTT; cdr3_aa: CASRIQGTDTQYF
clone_size: .; v_call: TRBV6-6; d_call: TRBD2; j_call: TRBJ2-1; cdr3_nt: TGTGCCAGCAGGTATACTAGCGGGGCTGGCAATGAGCAGTTCTTC; cdr3_aa: CASRYTSGAGNEQFF
clone_size: once; v_call: TRBV27; d_call: .; j_call: TRBJ2-7; cdr3_nt: TGTGCCAGCAGTTTATTGGGGGGGCGGTACGAGCAGTACTTC; cdr3_aa: CASSLLGGRYEQYF
clone_size: .; v_call: TRBV5-4; d_call: .; j_call: TRBJ2-7; cdr3_nt: TGTGCCAGCAGCTTAGGAGGACAGAGCTCCTACGAGCAGTACTTC; cdr3_aa: CASSLGGQSSYEQYF
clone_size: .; v_call: TRBV6-5; d_call: .; j_call: TRBJ1-5; cdr3_nt: TGTGCCAGCAGGCCCCGGAGGGCTCAGCCCCAGCATTTT; cdr3_aa: CASRPRRAQPQHF
clone_size: .; v_call: TRBV5-4; d_call: TRBD1; j_call: TRBJ1-2; cdr3_nt: TGTGCCAGCAGCCTGGACAGGGGGTACGGCTACACCTTC; cdr3_aa: CASSLDRGYGYTF
clone_size: .; v_call: TRBV19; d_call: TRBD1; j_call: TRBJ1-2; cdr3_nt: TGTGCCAGTAGTATCGGCGACAGGGCCTATGGCTACACCTTC; cdr3_aa: CASSIGDRAYGYTF
clone_size: .; v_call: TRBV5-1; d_call: TRBD2; j_call: TRBJ2-7; cdr3_nt: TGCGCCAGCAGCTTTGCGGGAGTTACCTCCTACGAGCAGTACTTC; cdr3_aa: CASSFAGVTSYEQYF
clone_size: few; v_call: TRBV5-1; d_call: TRBD1; j_call: TRBJ1-1; cdr3_nt: TGCGCCAGCAAGGGCCTGGGACAGGGTTATTTGGGCACTGAAGCTTTCTTT; cdr3_aa: CASKGLGQGYLGTEAFF
clone_size: .; v_call: TRBV9; d_call: TRBD2; j_call: TRBJ2-2; cdr3_nt: TGTGCCAGCAGCGTTGTAGCGGGGGGGCCCGGGTCTGGGGAGCTGTTTTTT; cdr3_aa: CASSVVAGGPGSGELFF
clone_size: .; v_call: TRBV30; d_call: TRBD1; j_call: TRBJ1-4; cdr3_nt: TGTGCCTGGAGAGCCGACAGGGTTAATGAAAAACTGTTTTTT; cdr3_aa: CAWRADRVNEKLFF
clone_size: .; v_call: TRBV27; d_call: .; j_call: TRBJ1-4; cdr3_nt: TGTGCCAGCGGGCTTCGAGCAATTAATGAAAAACTGTTTTTT; cdr3_aa: CASGLRAINEKLFF
clone_size: once; v_call: TRBV7-3; d_call: .; j_call: TRBJ2-3; cdr3_nt: TGTGCCAGCAGCTCCTCCACCGATTGGGCGGGAACAGATACGCAGTATTTT; cdr3_aa: CASSSSTDWAGTDTQYF
clone_size: once; v_call: TRBV5-1; d_call: TRBD1; j_call: TRBJ1-2; cdr3_nt: TGCGCCAGCAGCTTCGAGGAGGGACAGGGGTACTATGGCTACACCTTC; cdr3_aa: CASSFEEGQGYYGYTF